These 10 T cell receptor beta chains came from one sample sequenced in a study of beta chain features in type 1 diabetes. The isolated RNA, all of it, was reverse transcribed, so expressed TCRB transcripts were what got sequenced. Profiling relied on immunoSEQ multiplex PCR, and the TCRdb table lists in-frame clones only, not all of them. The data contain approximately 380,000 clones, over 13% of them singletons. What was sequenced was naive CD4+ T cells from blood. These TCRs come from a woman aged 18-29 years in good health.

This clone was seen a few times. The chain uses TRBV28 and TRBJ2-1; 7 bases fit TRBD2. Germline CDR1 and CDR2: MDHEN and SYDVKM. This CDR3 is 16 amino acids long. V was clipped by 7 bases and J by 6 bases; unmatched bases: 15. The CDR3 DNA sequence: TGTGCCAGCAACATAGGCGGGGGACGTACATTCAATGAGCAGTTCTTC. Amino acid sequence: CASNIGGGRTFNEQFF.

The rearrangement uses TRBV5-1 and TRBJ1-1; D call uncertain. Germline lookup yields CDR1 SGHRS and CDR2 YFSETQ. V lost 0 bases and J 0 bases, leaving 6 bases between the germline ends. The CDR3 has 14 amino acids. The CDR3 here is CASSLGRVNTEAFF. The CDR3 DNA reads TGCGCCAGCAGCTTGGGCCGGGTGAACACTGAAGCTTTCTTT. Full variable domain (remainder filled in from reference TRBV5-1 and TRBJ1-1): KAGVTQTPRYLIKTRGQQVTLSCSPISGHRSVSWYQQTPGQGLQFLFEYFSETQRNKGNFPGRFSGRQFSNSRSEMNVSTLELGDSALYLCASSLGRVNTEAFFGQGTRLTVV.

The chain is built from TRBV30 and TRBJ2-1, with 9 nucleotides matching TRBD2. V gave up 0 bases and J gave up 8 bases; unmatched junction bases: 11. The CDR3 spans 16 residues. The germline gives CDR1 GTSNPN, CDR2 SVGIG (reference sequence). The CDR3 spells CAWSVGGGRARYEQFF. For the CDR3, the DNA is TGTGCCTGGAGTGTAGGTGGCGGGAGGGCCCGGTATGAGCAGTTCTTC.

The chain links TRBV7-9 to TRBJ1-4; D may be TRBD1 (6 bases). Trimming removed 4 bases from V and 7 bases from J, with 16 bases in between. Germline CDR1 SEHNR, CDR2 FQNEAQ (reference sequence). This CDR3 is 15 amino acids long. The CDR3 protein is CASSSSWGQGEKLFF. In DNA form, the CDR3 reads TGTGCCAGCAGCTCGTCGTGGGGGCAAGGTGAAAAACTGTTTTTT.

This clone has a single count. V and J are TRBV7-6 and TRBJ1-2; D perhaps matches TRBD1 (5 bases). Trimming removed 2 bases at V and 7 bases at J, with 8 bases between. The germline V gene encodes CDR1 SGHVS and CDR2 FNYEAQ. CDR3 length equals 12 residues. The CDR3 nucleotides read TGTGCCAGCAGCTTACATCAGGGTGGCTACACCTTC. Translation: CASSLHQGGYTF.

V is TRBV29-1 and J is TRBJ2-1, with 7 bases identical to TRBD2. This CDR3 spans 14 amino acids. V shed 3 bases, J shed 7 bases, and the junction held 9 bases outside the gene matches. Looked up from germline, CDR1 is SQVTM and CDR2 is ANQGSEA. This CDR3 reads CSVESHREANEQFF. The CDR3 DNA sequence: TGCAGCGTTGAGAGCCACCGGGAGGCTAATGAGCAGTTCTTC.

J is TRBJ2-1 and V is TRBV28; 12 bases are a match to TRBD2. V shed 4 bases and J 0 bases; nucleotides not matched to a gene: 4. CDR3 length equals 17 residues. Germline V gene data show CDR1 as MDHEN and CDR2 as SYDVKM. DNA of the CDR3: TGTGCCAGCAGTTCCTGGACTAGCGGGATCTCCTACAATGAGCAGTTCTTC. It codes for CASSSWTSGISYNEQFF. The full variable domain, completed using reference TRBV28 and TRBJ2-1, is DVKVTQSSRYLVKRTGEKVFLECVQDMDHENMFWYRQDPGLGLRLIYFSYDVKMKEKGDIPEGYSVSREKKERFSLILESASTNQTSMYLCASSSWTSGISYNEQFFGPGTRLTVL.

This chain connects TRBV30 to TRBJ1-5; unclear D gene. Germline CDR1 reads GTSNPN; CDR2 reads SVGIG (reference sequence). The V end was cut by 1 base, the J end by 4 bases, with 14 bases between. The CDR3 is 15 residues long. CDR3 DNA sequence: TGTGCCTGGAGTGGACGACACCCCGCGAATCAGCCCCAGCATTTT. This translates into CAWSGRHPANQPQHF.

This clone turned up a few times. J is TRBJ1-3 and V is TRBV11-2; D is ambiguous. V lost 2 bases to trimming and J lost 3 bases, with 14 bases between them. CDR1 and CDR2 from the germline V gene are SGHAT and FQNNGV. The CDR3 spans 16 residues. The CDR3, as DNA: TGTGCCAGCAGCTTATCGAACAGTCCCCTTGGAAACACCATATATTTT. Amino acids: CASSLSNSPLGNTIYF.

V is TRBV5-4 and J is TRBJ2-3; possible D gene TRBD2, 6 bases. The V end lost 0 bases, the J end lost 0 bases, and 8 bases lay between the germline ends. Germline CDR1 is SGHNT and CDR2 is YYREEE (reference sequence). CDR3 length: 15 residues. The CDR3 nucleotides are TGTGCCAGCAGCTTGGGGAGGGGTAGCACAGATACGCAGTATTTT. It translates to CASSLGRGSTDTQYF.